The entry that follows covers one T cell receptor (beta chain) sequence. Its specificity is unknown. This sample stems from a study of metastatic and nonmetastatic thyroid tumors. Looking at the study overall: Repertoires from malignant and benign thyroid patients were compared across blood and tumor or nodule tissue. Findings and caveats of the study: For both blood and tumor, malignant thyroid tumors reportedly showed significantly higher TCR beta diversity than benign nodules did.

Treatment of any kind had been given to no patient before thyroid surgery. This CDR3 region has 14 residues. CDR1 and CDR2 from the germline V gene are LGHDT and YNNKEL (reference sequence). V dropped 9 bases and J dropped 6 bases, with 19 bases sitting between them. Study processing details: A papillary thyroid cancer distant-metastasis classifier was built from CDR3 differences across clinicopathological groups. Using MiXCR, TCRdb reanalyzed the PCR reads. Here the V and J calls rest on TCRdb's processing, not on the authors' analysis. Of over 65,000 clones listed, around 12% are singletons. The chain carries TRBV3-1 and TRBJ2-3, with D uncertain. The sequenced sample consisted of tumor tissue. The sequence came from a female donor with papillary thyroid cancer or a benign thyroid nodule (not recorded which). Some clones in this sample may be carry-over from other donors' samples. CDR3 amino acids: CARSKAPSRDTQYF. The CDR3 DNA reads as TGTGCCAGAAGCAAAGCCCCCTCTCGGGATACGCAGTATTTT.